This T cell receptor beta chain comes out of a study of neurological immune-mediated disorders. Whole-study findings and limits: None of the CDR3 amino acid sequences in expanded clones turned up in more than one subject, which points to private repertoires in all groups. HTLV-1-associated myelopathy had the most TCR clonal expansion, whereas multiple sclerosis had the least (lower than in healthy controls).

CDR1 and CDR2 from the germline V gene are GTSNPN and SVGIG (reference sequence). J gave up 3 bases and V 2 bases, and 9 bases lay outside the gene matches. The CDR3 length is 15 residues. For sorted libraries, the input was 850,000 to 1,000,000 CD4+ or CD8+ T cells. As to this clonotype: What it binds is unknown.

TCRdb analysed the 5' RACE reads with MiXCR anew, one entry per CDR3 protein. The table lists around 38,000 distinct CDR3 sequences, roughly 15% of them singletons, with under 4.5% in the top ten. The sample consisted of CD4+ T cells from blood. The receptor comes from a woman in her fifties or sixties with HTLV-1-associated myelopathy (HAM/TSP). The rearrangement joins TRBV30 to TRBJ1-2, with 7 bases matching TRBD1. CDR3 in DNA: TGTGCCTGGAGTCGCCAGGGGGGAATAGACTATGGCTACACCTTC. Translating it yields CAWSRQGGIDYGYTF.